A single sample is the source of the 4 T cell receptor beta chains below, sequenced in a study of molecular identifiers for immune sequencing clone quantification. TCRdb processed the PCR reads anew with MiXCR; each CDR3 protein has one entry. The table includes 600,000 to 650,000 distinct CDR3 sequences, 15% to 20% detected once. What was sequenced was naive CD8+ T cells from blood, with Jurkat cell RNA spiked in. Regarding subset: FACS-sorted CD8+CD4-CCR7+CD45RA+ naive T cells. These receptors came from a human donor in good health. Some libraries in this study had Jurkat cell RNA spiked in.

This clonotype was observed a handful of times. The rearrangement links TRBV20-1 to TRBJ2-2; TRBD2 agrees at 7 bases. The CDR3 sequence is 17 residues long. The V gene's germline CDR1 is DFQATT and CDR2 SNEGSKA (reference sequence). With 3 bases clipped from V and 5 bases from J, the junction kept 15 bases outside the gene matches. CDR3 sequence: CSASPSGPSKGTGELFF. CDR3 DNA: TGCAGTGCTAGTCCTAGCGGACCTTCAAAGGGGACCGGGGAGCTGTTTTTT.

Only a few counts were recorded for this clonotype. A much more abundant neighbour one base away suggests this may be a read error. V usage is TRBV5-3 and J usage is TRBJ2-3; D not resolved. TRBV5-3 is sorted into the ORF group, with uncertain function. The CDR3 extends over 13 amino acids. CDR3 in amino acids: CASSLLPPDTRYF. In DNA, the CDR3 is TGTGCCAGCAGCCTTCTACCACCAGATACGCGGTATTTT.

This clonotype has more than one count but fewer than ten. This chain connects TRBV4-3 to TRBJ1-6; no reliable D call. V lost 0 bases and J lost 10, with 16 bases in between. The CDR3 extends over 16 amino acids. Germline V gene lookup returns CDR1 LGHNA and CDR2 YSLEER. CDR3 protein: CASSQDRAREVSPLHF. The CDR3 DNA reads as TGCGCCAGCAGCCAAGATCGAGCGCGGGAGGTCTCACCCCTCCACTTT.

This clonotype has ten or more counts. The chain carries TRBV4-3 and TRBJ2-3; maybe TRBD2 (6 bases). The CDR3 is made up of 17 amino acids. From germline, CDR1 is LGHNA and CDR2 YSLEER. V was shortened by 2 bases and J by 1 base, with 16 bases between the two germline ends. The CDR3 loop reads CASSQTEPPGGTDTQYF. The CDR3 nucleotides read TGCGCCAGCAGCCAAACCGAGCCACCGGGGGGCACAGATACGCAGTATTTT.